This TCR beta chain is from a study of shared clonotypes between healthy human individuals. The overall study: Each donor's CD8 memory used one plate, CD8 naive two, each CD4 subset three.

A word on this clone: Other DNA sequences from this sample encode an identical CDR3 as well.

CD45RA-negative memory and CD45RA+ naive subsets were split from the CD4+ cells. This table comes from immunoSEQ multiplex PCR, and its TCRdb copy is limited to in-frame clones, with some not included. The table lists roughly 680,000 clones, roughly two thirds of them singletons, with about 1.7% in the top ten. The CDR3 is 14 residues long. Germline-derived CDR1 and CDR2 are SEHNR and FQNEAQ (reference sequence). V lost 3 bases, J lost 5 bases, and 4 bases stayed unmatched. This receptor was taken from a woman in her 30s in good health. Sequenced material: memory CD4+ T cells sorted from blood. Subset described: CD45RA-negative fraction. V gene TRBV7-9 combines with J gene TRBJ2-5, with TRBD1 matching over 9 bases. For the CDR3, the DNA is TGTGCCAGCAGCTTCCGACAGGGGGGGGAGACCCAGTACTTC. This gives the protein CASSFRQGGETQYF. The whole variable domain, remainder taken from reference TRBV7-9 and TRBJ2-5, is DTGVSQNPRHKITKRGQNVTFRCDPISEHNRLYWYRQTLGQGPEFLTYFQNEAQLEKSRLLSDRFSAERPKGSFSTLEIQRTEQGDSAMYLCASSFRQGGETQYFGPGTRLLVL.